This T cell receptor beta chain derives from a study of T cells in Graves' hyperthyroidism and ophthalmopathy. Amplified TCR beta CDR3 regions derived from RNA transcripts. The HTBI primer set served for first-round RT-PCR of the TCR CDR3. MiXCR was run by TCRdb on the multiplex PCR reads, yielding one entry per CDR3 protein. The data show about 500,000 distinct CDR3 sequences, with over 13% seen just once and around 17% held by the top ten. Hyperthyroidism had been newly diagnosed in patients aged 18 to 65, and its duration was under 2 months. The table lists this clonotype with many counts. The V gene's germline CDR1 is GTSNPN and CDR2 SVGIG (reference sequence). V lost 0 bases and J lost 7, with 12 bases in between. The CDR3 runs to 14 residues.

V and J are TRBV30 and TRBJ1-4; D possibly corresponds to TRBD1 (6 bases). This clonotype was obtained from a woman between 18 and 30 years old with Graves' hyperthyroidism. The material sequenced was blood. CDR3 nucleotides: TGTGCCTGGAGTGTCGGGGGCCTGGGTGAAAAACTGTTTTTT. This sequence encodes CAWSVGGLGEKLFF.